The 32 T cell receptor beta chains reported below all come from one sample, sequenced in a study of identical twins. MiXCR, applied by TCRdb to the 5' RACE reads, yields one record per CDR3 protein. In the table there are about 240,000 distinct CDR3 sequences, roughly 7.5% of which are singletons. These same records also appear under a second study, on yellow fever vaccine responses in identical twins.

Input material: CD8+ T cells sorted from blood. The receptors shown here come from a woman under 30 in good health.

This clonotype turned up a few times. The chain links TRBV5-6 to TRBJ2-2; 13 bases are shared with TRBD2. V shed 4 bases and J 4 bases; nucleotides not matched to a gene: 7. Per the germline V gene, CDR1 is SGHDT and CDR2 is YYEEEE. This CDR3 has 17 residues. The CDR3 sequence: CASSITSGGAFTGELFF. The CDR3 region has the DNA TGTGCCAGCAGCATCACTAGCGGGGGGGCCTTCACCGGGGAGCTGTTTTTT. Using reference TRBV5-6 and TRBJ2-2 for the parts outside the CDR3, the full variable domain is DAGVTQSPTHLIKTRGQQVTLRCSPKSGHDTVSWYQQALGQGPQFIFQYYEEEERQRGNFPDRFSGHQFPNYSSELNVNALLLGDSALYLCASSITSGGAFTGELFFGEGSRLTVL.

The chain recombines TRBV20-1 with TRBJ2-1; possible D gene TRBD1, 5 bases. This CDR3 comprises 14 residues. Germline V gene data show CDR1 as DFQATT and CDR2 as SNEGSKA (reference sequence). With 0 bases removed from V and 2 bases from J, the gap between germline ends came to 8 bases. CDR3 sequence: CSAREVTAYNEQFF. The CDR3 DNA sequence: TGCAGTGCTAGAGAAGTGACAGCCTACAATGAGCAGTTCTTC.

This clonotype was recorded many times. The chain uses TRBV7-2 and TRBJ1-5; D is possibly TRBD1 (5 bases). This CDR3 has 15 amino acids. CDR1 and CDR2 (germline): SGHTA, FQGNSA. Trimming took off 1 base at V and 1 base at J, with 8 bases between the two ends. The CDR3 DNA sequence: TGTGCCAGCAGCTTAGTTTGGGGGAGCAATCAGCCCCAGCATTTT. Translated, it gives CASSLVWGSNQPQHF.

The chain has TRBV10-3 and TRBJ1-2; possibly TRBD1 for D (6 bases). The V and J ends lost 7 bases and 0 bases respectively, with 18 bases between them. CDR1 ENHRY and CDR2 SYGVKD come from the germline V gene. The length of the CDR3 is 16 residues. The CDR3 coding sequence is TGTGCCATCATGCGGGGGGCAACAGATACTAACTATGGCTACACCTTC. Its protein is CAIMRGATDTNYGYTF.

V is TRBV15 and J is TRBJ1-5; weak D call: TRBD1 (5 bases). This CDR3 comprises 15 residues. V was trimmed by 0 bases and J by 4 bases, leaving 10 bases between them. Germline values: CDR1 LNHNV, CDR2 YYDKDF (reference sequence). Here the CDR3 reads CATSRDRDGNQPQHF. CDR3 nucleotide sequence: TGTGCCACCAGCAGAGATAGGGACGGAAATCAGCCCCAGCATTTT.

V gene TRBV10-3 combines with J gene TRBJ2-7, with 9 bases lining up with TRBD1. In germline, CDR1 is ENHRY, CDR2 SYGVKD. The CDR3 runs to 14 residues. CDR3 DNA: TGTTCCATCAGCCAACGAACAGGGGGCGGCGAGCAGTACGTC. Translating it yields CSISQRTGGGEQYV.

This clonotype has a count of ten or more. The chain has TRBV20-1 and TRBJ1-2; no clear D gene. V lost 1 base to trimming and J lost 4 bases, with 13 bases between them. This CDR3 is 14 amino acids long. Germline loops: CDR1 DFQATT, CDR2 SNEGSKA (reference sequence). CDR3 amino acids: CSARASDPVYGYTF. The CDR3 coding sequence is TGCAGTGCTAGAGCGTCGGACCCGGTCTATGGCTACACCTTC.

This clonotype was recorded at least ten times. The rearrangement joins TRBV5-1 to TRBJ1-1; 10 positions match TRBD1. Germline V gene sequence: CDR1 SGHRS, CDR2 YFSETQ. V was pared by 2 bases and J by 4 bases, with 2 bases of the junction left unmatched. This CDR3 contains 14 residues. CDR3 region: CASSFRDRGTEAFF. The CDR3 bases are TGCGCCAGCAGCTTTCGGGACAGGGGCACTGAAGCTTTCTTT.

This rearrangement joins TRBV29-1 to TRBJ2-7, with 9 bases that match TRBD1. The length of the CDR3 is 13 residues. V was clipped by 2 bases and J by 3 bases; unmatched bases: 2. Germline-derived CDR1 and CDR2 are SQVTM and ANQGSEA. The CDR3 protein is CSVERGQGYEQYF. The CDR3 DNA follows: TGCAGCGTTGAACGGGGACAGGGCTACGAGCAGTACTTC.

This clonotype was observed a handful of times. J is TRBJ2-5 and V is TRBV7-9, with D tentatively TRBD1 or TRBD2 (6 bases each). The CDR3 has 16 residues. V was shortened by 5 bases and J by 0 bases, with 16 bases between the two germline ends. The germline V gene has CDR1 SEHNR and CDR2 FQNEAQ (reference sequence). CDR3 region: CASSPDWGANQETQYF. CDR3 sequence (DNA): TGTGCCAGCAGCCCAGATTGGGGGGCAAACCAAGAGACCCAGTACTTC. Full variable domain (outside the CDR3, taken from reference TRBV7-9 and TRBJ2-5): DTGVSQNPRHKITKRGQNVTFRCDPISEHNRLYWYRQTLGQGPEFLTYFQNEAQLEKSRLLSDRFSAERPKGSFSTLEIQRTEQGDSAMYLCASSPDWGANQETQYFGPGTRLLVL.

This clonotype was seen at least ten times. The J gene is TRBJ2-2, the V gene TRBV4-1; D is unclear. Germline-derived CDR1 and CDR2 are MGHRA and YSYEKL. The CDR3 has 15 amino acids. The germline V and J ends were trimmed by 2 bases and 2 bases, with 9 bases remaining between them. CDR3: CASSQLGTNTGELFF. CDR3 in DNA: TGCGCCAGCAGCCAACTCGGAACCAACACCGGGGAGCTGTTTTTT.

This clonotype was observed at least ten times. The chain recombines TRBV12-3 or TRBV12-4 with TRBJ2-7, with a possible D match to TRBD2 (6 bases). Trimming removed 6 bases at V and 2 bases at J, with 8 bases between. The CDR3 length is 12 residues. The CDR3 DNA reads TGTGCCAGCAGCGGGAGCCCCTACGAGCAGTACTTC. Protein: CASSGSPYEQYF.

The chain couples TRBV15 to TRBJ2-2; the match to TRBD2 covers 9 bases. Germline lookup yields CDR1 LNHNV and CDR2 YYDKDF (reference sequence). The CDR3 has 15 amino acids. V lost 2 bases, J lost 7 bases, and 5 bases stayed unmatched. The CDR3, as DNA: TGTGCCACCAGCAGACTAGCGGGAACTAACGGGGAGCTGTTTTTT. Translating gives CATSRLAGTNGELFF.

The V gene is TRBV18, the J gene TRBJ2-7; 8 nucleotides match TRBD2. V gave up 3 bases and J gave up 1 base; unmatched junction bases: 2. CDR1 KGHSH and CDR2 LQKENI come from the germline V gene. This CDR3 contains 14 residues. The CDR3 nucleotides read TGTGCCAGCTCACCGACGGGAGGGTCCTACGAGCAGTACTTC. Translated, it gives CASSPTGGSYEQYF.

This clonotype was counted between two and nine times. The V gene is TRBV5-5, the J gene TRBJ2-3, with 9 bases aligning to TRBD2. Germline CDR1 is SGHKS and CDR2 is YYEKEE (reference sequence). The junction had 5 bases not matched to a gene; V was cut back by 0 bases and J by 3 bases. The CDR3 extends over 16 amino acids. The CDR3 nucleotides are TGTGCCAGCAGCTTGGGGGCTAGCGGGGTTACAGATACGCAGTATTTT. It is translated as CASSLGASGVTDTQYF.

This clonotype was counted ten times or more. The chain is built from TRBV28 and TRBJ2-7; D perhaps matches TRBD1 (6 bases). Germline-derived CDR1 and CDR2 are MDHEN and SYDVKM. V was pared by 5 bases and J by 7 bases, with 18 bases between. There are 14 residues in the CDR3. The CDR3 DNA is TGTGCCAGCAGTACGACTGGGGGCTATTGGGAGCAGTACGTC. Its translation is CASSTTGGYWEQYV.

This clonotype was observed a handful of times. The chain employs TRBV7-8 and TRBJ2-7; tentative D call: TRBD2 (5 bases). V dropped 1 base and J dropped 0 bases, with 7 bases sitting between them. The CDR3 has 14 amino acids. The germline CDR1 and CDR2 sequences are SGHVS and FQNEAQ. The CDR3 reads CASSLGRSSYEQYF. The CDR3 nucleotides read TGTGCCAGCAGCTTAGGGAGGAGCTCCTACGAGCAGTACTTC.

This clonotype was counted a few times. The CDR3 bases are TGCGCCAGCAGCGTACGGACAGGGAGGTTAGATACGCAGTATTTT. It specifies CASSVRTGRLDTQYF. The chain combines TRBV4-1 with TRBJ2-3, with 8 bases aligning to TRBD1. Germline CDR1 MGHRA, CDR2 YSYEKL. V trimming: 5 bases; J trimming: 5 bases; junction bases outside the gene matches: 9. The length of the CDR3 is 15 residues.

The chain carries TRBV10-1 and TRBJ1-1, with 8 bases lining up with TRBD1. Germline V gene lookup returns CDR1 WNHNN and CDR2 SYGVQD (reference sequence). The CDR3 spans 14 residues. With 4 bases clipped from V and 3 bases from J, the junction kept 4 bases outside the gene matches. The CDR3 sequence is CASSGTGLDTEAFF. The CDR3 DNA is TGCGCCAGCAGTGGGACAGGGTTGGACACTGAAGCTTTCTTT.

This clonotype was seen repeatedly, ten times or more. The chain couples TRBV6-5 to TRBJ1-4; tentatively, D is TRBD1 (5 bases). Germline loops: CDR1 MNHEY, CDR2 SVGAGI. V lost 3 bases, J lost 5 bases, and 10 bases lay in between. The CDR3 is 14 amino acids. DNA for the CDR3: TGTGCCAGCAGTTATGGGCAGGGAAATGAAAAACTGTTTTTT. Translated, it gives CASSYGQGNEKLFF.

J is TRBJ1-2 and V is TRBV29-1, with D possibly matching TRBD1 (6 bases). V was pared by 0 bases and J by 4 bases, with 15 bases between. The CDR3 covers 15 residues. CDR1 and CDR2 (germline): SQVTM, ANQGSEA. The CDR3 DNA is TGCAGCGTTGAAGACTGGGGAAGAGGGGGCTATGGCTACACCTTC. As protein: CSVEDWGRGGYGYTF. The whole variable domain, remainder taken from reference TRBV29-1 and TRBJ1-2, is SAVISQKPSRDICQRGTSLTIQCQVDSQVTMMFWYRQQPGQSLTLIATANQGSEATYESGFVIDKFPISRPNLTFSTLTVSNMSPEDSSIYLCSVEDWGRGGYGYTFGSGTRLTVV.

This clonotype occurred many times. This chain joins TRBV3-1 and TRBJ2-3, with a tentative D call TRBD2 (6 bases). CDR1 and CDR2 (germline): LGHDT, YNNKEL (reference sequence). The CDR3 covers 15 residues. Trimming stripped 4 bases from V and 2 bases from J, with 13 bases between. The CDR3 nucleotides are TGTGCCAGCAGCCCAGGACTAACCTACACAGATACGCAGTATTTT. Its protein product is CASSPGLTYTDTQYF.

This clonotype was observed a handful of times. The V call is TRBV11-1, the J call TRBJ2-7, with D maybe TRBD1 (8 bases). This CDR3 region has 19 residues. Germline V lookup: CDR1 SGHAT, CDR2 FQDESV (reference sequence). The V end was cut by 5 bases, the J end by 1 base, with 27 bases between. CDR3 residues: CASSDADRATGLPSYEQYF. CDR3 nucleotide sequence: TGTGCCAGCAGCGATGCGGACAGGGCGACGGGACTACCTTCCTACGAGCAGTACTTC.

The chain joins TRBV7-8 to TRBJ2-5, with D tentatively TRBD1 (6 bases). The V gene lost 1 base and the J gene lost 2 bases, with 14 bases spanning the gap. CDR1 SGHVS and CDR2 FQNEAQ come from the germline V gene. The length of the CDR3 is 16 residues. The CDR3 region is CASSLVPHRVQETQYF. DNA of the CDR3: TGTGCCAGCAGCTTAGTGCCCCACAGGGTTCAAGAGACCCAGTACTTC.

The chain employs TRBV2 and TRBJ1-5; D remains ambiguous. The V gene lost 8 bases and the J gene lost 3 bases, with 11 bases spanning the gap. CDR1 and CDR2 (germline): SNHLY, FYNNEI. The CDR3 sequence is 13 residues long. The CDR3 DNA reads as TGTGCCAGCGCGGGCTGGGACAATCAGCCCCAGCATTTT. Protein product: CASAGWDNQPQHF.

This clonotype was seen repeatedly, ten times or more. The chain couples TRBV7-6 to TRBJ1-1; TRBD1 is a possible D gene (5 bases). The germline V and J ends were trimmed by 3 bases and 1 base, with 9 bases remaining between them. Germline loops: CDR1 SGHVS, CDR2 FNYEAQ. The CDR3 length is 14 residues. This CDR3 is CASSFGGGNTEAFF. The CDR3 region has the DNA TGTGCCAGCAGCTTTGGGGGGGGGAACACTGAAGCTTTCTTT.

This clonotype was recorded a few times. The rearrangement links TRBV12-3 or TRBV12-4 to TRBJ2-7; D is uncertain. The CDR3 is 13 residues long. Trimming removed 3 bases from V and 5 bases from J, with 11 bases in between. This CDR3 is CASSLSPTHEQYF. As DNA, the CDR3 is TGTGCCAGCAGTTTGTCGCCGACACACGAGCAGTACTTC.

In this sample, this clonotype turned up a few times. The chain couples TRBV28 to TRBJ2-1; no clear D. This CDR3 contains 11 residues. V lost 7 bases and J lost 2, with 3 bases in between. Germline V gene data show CDR1 as MDHEN and CDR2 as SYDVKM. CDR3 coding DNA: TGTGCCAGCACGACCTACAATGAGCAGTTCTTC. It translates to CASTTYNEQFF. Using reference TRBV28 and TRBJ2-1 for the parts outside the CDR3, the full variable domain is DVKVTQSSRYLVKRTGEKVFLECVQDMDHENMFWYRQDPGLGLRLIYFSYDVKMKEKGDIPEGYSVSREKKERFSLILESASTNQTSMYLCASTTYNEQFFGPGTRLTVL.

In this sample, this clonotype turned up many times. V is TRBV5-1 and J is TRBJ2-3; the match to TRBD2 covers 8 bases. The CDR3 has 16 amino acids. Germline values: CDR1 SGHRS, CDR2 YFSETQ. V gave up 6 bases and J gave up 0 bases; unmatched junction bases: 9. The CDR3 DNA follows: TGCGCCAGCAACCCCTGGGCTAGCGGGAGCACAGATACGCAGTATTTT. Its protein product is CASNPWASGSTDTQYF.

This clonotype was counted a few times. CDR3 protein: CASSEGRGQFF. The CDR3 DNA is TGCGCCAGCAGTGAGGGACGGGGGCAGTTCTTC. This chain joins TRBV10-2 and TRBJ2-1; TRBD2 might be the D (5 bases). CDR3 length: 11 residues. Germline CDR1 reads WSHSY; CDR2 reads SAAADI. V lost 2 bases and J lost 12, with 8 bases in between.

This clonotype was counted at least ten times. The CDR3 is CASSQNPTGANSPLHF. CDR3 nucleotide sequence: TGCGCCAGCAGCCAGAACCCAACAGGGGCTAATTCACCCCTCCACTTT. This rearrangement joins TRBV4-1 to TRBJ1-6, with 7 bases that match TRBD1. The CDR3 has 16 amino acids. Trimming at V came to 3 bases and at J to 6 bases, leaving 8 bases not matched to a gene. The germline V gene has CDR1 MGHRA and CDR2 YSYEKL.

This clonotype has only a few counts. The chain employs TRBV6-2 or TRBV6-3 and TRBJ2-5; D remains ambiguous. Germline lookup yields CDR1 MNHEY and CDR2 SVGEGT. This CDR3 has 13 residues. V was clipped by 6 bases and J by 4 bases, with 12 bases between them. The CDR3 DNA reads as TGTGCCAGCAGCCTAAAGGAATCAGAGACCCAGTACTTC. This translates into CASSLKESETQYF.